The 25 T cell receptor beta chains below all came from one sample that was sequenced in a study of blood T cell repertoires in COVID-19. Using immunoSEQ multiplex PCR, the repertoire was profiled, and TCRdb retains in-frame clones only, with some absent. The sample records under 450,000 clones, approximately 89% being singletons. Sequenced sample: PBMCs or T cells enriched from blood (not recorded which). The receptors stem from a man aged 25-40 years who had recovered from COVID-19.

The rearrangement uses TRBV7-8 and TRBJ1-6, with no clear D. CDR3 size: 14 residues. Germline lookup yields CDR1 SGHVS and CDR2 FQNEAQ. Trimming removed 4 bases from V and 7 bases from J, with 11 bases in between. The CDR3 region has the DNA TGTGCCAGCAGCTCACACGTGATAAATTCACCCCTCCACTTT. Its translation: CASSSHVINSPLHF.

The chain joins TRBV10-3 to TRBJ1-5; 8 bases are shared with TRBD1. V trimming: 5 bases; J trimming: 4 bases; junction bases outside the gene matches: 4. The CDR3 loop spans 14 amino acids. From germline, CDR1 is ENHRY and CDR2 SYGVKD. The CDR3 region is CAISRGQGNQPQHF. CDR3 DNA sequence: TGTGCCATCAGTAGAGGACAGGGAAATCAGCCCCAGCATTTT.

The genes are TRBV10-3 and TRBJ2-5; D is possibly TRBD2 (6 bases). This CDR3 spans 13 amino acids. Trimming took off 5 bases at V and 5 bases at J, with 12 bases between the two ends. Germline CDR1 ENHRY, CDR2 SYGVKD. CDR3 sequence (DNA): TGTGCCATCAGTCCACCTGGAGGGGAGACCCAGTACTTC. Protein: CAISPPGGETQYF.

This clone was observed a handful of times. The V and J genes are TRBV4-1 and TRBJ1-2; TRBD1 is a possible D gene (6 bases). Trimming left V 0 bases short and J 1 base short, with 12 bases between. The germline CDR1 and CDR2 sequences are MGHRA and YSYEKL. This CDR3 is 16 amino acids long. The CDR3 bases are TGCGCCAGCAGCCAAGAGGGTGGGACACTTAACTATGGCTACACCTTC. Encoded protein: CASSQEGGTLNYGYTF.

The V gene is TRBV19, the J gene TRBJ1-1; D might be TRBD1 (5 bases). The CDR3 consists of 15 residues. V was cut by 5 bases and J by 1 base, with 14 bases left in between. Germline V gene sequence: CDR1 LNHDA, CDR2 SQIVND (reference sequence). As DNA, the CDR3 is TGTGCCAGTAGTCCTATCAGCAGGGCGAACACTGAAGCTTTCTTT. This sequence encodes CASSPISRANTEAFF.

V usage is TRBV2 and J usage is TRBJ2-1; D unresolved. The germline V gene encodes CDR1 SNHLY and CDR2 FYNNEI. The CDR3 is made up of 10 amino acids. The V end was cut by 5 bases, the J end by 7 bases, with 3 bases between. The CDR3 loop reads CASSSNEQFF. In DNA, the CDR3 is TGTGCCAGCAGTTCTAATGAGCAGTTCTTC.

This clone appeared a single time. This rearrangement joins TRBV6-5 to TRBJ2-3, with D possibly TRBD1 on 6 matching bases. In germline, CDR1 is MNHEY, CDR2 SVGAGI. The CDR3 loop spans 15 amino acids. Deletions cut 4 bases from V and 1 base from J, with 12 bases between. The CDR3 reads CASSFNRARTDTQYF. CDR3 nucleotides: TGTGCCAGCAGTTTTAACAGGGCACGCACAGATACGCAGTATTTT.

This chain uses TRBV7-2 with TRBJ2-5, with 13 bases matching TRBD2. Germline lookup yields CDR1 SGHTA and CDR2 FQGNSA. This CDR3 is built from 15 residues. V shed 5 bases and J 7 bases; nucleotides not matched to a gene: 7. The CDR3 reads CASSRTSGGPRTQYF. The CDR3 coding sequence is TGTGCCAGCAGCCGGACTAGCGGGGGCCCCCGGACCCAGTACTTC.

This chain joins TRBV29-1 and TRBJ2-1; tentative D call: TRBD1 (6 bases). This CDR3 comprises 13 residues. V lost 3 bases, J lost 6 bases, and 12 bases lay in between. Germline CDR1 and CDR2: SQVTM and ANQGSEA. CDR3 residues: CSVDQVGANEQFF. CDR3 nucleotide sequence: TGCAGCGTTGATCAGGTGGGGGCCAATGAGCAGTTCTTC.

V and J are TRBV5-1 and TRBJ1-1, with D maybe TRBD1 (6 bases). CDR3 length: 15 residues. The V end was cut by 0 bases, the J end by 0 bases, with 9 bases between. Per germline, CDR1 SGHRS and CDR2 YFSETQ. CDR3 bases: TGCGCCAGCAGCTTGGGCAGGGGAATGAACACTGAAGCTTTCTTT. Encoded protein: CASSLGRGMNTEAFF.

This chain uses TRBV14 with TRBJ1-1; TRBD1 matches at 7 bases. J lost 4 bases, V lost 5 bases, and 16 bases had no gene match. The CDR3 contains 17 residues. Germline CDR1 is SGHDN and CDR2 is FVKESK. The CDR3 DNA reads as TGTGCCAGCAGCTTCCTTAGGTCTCGACAGGGAGGCACTGAAGCTTTCTTT. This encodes CASSFLRSRQGGTEAFF.

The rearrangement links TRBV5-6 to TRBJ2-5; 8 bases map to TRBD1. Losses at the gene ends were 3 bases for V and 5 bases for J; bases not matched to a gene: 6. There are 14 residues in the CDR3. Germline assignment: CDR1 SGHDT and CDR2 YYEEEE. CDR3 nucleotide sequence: TGTGCCAGCAGCTGGGCAGGGGGCGCCGAGACCCAGTACTTC. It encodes CASSWAGGAETQYF.

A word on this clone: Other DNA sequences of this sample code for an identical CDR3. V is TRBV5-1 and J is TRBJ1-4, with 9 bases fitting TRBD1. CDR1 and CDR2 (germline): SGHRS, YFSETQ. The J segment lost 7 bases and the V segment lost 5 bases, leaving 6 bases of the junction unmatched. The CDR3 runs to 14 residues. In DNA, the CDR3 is TGCGCCAGCAGTCTGGACAGGGGAGGTGAAAAACTGTTTTTT. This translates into CASSLDRGGEKLFF.

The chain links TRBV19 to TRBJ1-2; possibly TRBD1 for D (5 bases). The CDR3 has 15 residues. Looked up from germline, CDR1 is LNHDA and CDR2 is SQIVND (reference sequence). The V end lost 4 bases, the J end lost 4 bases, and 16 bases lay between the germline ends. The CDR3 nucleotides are TGTGCCAGTAGTAAACCCTCGGGGGGAGTCTATGGCTACACCTTC. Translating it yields CASSKPSGGVYGYTF.

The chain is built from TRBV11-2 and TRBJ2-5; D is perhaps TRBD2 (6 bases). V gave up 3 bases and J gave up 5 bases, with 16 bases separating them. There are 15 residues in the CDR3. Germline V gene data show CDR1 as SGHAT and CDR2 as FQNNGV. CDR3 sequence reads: CASSFGGLRGETQYF. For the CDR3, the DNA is TGTGCCAGCAGCTTTGGCGGCCTACGGGGGGAGACCCAGTACTTC.

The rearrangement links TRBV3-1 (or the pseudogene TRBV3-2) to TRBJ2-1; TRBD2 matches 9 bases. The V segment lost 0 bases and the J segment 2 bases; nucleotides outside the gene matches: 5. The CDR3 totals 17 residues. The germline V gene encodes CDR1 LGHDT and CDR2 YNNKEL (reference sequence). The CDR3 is CASSQEHSGGAYNEQFF. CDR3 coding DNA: TGTGCCAGCAGCCAAGAGCATAGCGGGGGCGCCTACAATGAGCAGTTCTTC.

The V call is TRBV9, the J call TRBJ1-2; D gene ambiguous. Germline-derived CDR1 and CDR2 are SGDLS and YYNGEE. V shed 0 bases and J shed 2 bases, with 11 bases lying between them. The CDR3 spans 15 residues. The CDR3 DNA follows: TGTGCCAGCAGCGTAGCGAGGGAGGAGAACTATGGCTACACCTTC. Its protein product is CASSVAREENYGYTF.

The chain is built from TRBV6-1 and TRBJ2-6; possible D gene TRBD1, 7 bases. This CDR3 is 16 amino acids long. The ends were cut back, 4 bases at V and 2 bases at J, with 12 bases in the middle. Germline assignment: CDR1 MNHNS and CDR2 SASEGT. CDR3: CASSGQGGPGANVLTF. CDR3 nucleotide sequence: TGTGCCAGCAGTGGCCAGGGGGGCCCTGGGGCCAACGTCCTGACTTTC.

CDR3 loop: CASSLGGFNQPQHF. In DNA, the CDR3 is TGTGCCAGCAGCTTAGGAGGGTTCAATCAGCCCCAGCATTTT. The rearrangement uses TRBV7-8 and TRBJ1-5; D is ambiguous. This CDR3 comprises 14 residues. Looked up from germline, CDR1 is SGHVS and CDR2 is FQNEAQ. The germline V and J ends were trimmed by 1 base and 3 bases, with 7 bases remaining between them. The variable domain in full, completed from reference TRBV7-8 and TRBJ1-5, reads GAGVSQSPRYKVAKRGQDVALRCDPISGHVSLFWYQQALGQGPEFLTYFQNEAQLDKSGLPSDRFFAERPEGSVSTLKIQRTQQEDSAVYLCASSLGGFNQPQHFGDGTRLSIL.

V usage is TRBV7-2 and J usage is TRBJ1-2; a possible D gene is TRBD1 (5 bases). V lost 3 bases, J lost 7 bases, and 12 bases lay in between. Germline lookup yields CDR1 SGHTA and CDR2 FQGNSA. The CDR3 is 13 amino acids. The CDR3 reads CASSFPGGTGYTF. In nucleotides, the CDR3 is TGTGCCAGCAGCTTTCCGGGGGGTACTGGCTACACCTTC.

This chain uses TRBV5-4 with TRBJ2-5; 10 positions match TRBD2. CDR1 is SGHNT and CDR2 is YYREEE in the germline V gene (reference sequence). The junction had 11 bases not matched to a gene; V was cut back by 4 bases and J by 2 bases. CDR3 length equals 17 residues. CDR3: CASSDSPGLALQETQYF. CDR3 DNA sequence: TGTGCCAGCAGCGATTCGCCGGGACTAGCGCTACAAGAGACCCAGTACTTC. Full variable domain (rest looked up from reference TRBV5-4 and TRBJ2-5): ETGVTQSPTHLIKTRGQQVTLRCSSQSGHNTVSWYQQALGQGPQFIFQYYREEENGRGNFPPRFSGLQFPNYSSELNVNALELDDSALYLCASSDSPGLALQETQYFGPGTRLLVL.

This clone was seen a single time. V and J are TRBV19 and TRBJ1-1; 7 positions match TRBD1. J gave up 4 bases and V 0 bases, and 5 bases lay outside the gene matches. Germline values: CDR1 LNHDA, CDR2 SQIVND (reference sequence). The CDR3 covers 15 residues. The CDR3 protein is CASSIERGRSTEAFF. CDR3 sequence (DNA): TGTGCCAGTAGTATAGAAAGGGGGCGCAGCACTGAAGCTTTCTTT.

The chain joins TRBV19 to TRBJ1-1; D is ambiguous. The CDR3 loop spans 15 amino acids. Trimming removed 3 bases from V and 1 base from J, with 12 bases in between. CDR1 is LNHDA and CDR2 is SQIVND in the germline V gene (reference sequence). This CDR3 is CASSIDPGPNTEAFF. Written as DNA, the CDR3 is TGTGCCAGTAGTATTGATCCAGGTCCGAACACTGAAGCTTTCTTT.

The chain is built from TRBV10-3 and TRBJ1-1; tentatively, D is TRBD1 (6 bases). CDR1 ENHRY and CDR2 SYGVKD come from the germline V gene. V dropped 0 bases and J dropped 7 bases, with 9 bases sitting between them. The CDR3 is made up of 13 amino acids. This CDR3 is CAISESRGGEAFF. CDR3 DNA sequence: TGTGCCATCAGTGAGTCGAGGGGGGGTGAAGCTTTCTTT.

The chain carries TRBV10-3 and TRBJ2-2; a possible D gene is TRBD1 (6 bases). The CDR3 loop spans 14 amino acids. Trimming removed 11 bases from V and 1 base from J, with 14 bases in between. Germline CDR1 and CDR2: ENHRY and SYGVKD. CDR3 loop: CAGARTENTGELFF. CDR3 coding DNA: TGTGCCGGCGCCCGGACAGAGAACACCGGGGAGCTGTTTTTT.